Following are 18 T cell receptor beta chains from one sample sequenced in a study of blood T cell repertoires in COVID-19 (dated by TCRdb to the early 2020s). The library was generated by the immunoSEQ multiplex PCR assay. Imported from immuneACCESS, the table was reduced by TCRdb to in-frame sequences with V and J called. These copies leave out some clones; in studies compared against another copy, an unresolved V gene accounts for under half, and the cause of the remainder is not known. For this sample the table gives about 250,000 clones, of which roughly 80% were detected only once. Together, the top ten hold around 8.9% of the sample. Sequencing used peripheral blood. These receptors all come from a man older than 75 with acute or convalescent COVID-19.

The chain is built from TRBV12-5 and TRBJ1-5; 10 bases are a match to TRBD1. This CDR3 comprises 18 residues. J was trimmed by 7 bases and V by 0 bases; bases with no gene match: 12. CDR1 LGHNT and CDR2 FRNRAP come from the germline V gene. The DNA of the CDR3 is TGTGCTAGTGGTTTGGTAATAGGAGGACAGGGGGTTCGGCAGCCCCAGCATTTT. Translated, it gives CASGLVIGGQGVRQPQHF. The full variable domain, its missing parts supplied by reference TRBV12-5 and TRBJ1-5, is DARVTQTPRHKVTEMGQEVTMRCQPILGHNTVFWYRQTMMQGLELLAYFRNRAPLDDSGMPKDRFSAEMPDATLATLKIQPSEPRDSAVYFCASGLVIGGQGVRQPQHFGDGTRLSIL.

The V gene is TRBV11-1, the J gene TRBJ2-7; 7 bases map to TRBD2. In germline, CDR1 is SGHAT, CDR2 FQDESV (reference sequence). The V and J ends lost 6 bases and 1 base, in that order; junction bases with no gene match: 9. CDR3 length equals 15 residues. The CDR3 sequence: CASSGLSGPSYEQYF. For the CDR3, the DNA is TGTGCCAGCAGTGGTCTTAGCGGGCCTTCCTACGAGCAGTACTTC.

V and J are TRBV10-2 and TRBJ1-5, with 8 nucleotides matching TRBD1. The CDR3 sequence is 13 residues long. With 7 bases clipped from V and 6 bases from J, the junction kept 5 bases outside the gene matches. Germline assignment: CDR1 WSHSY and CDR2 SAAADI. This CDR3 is CASNPDRVQPQHF. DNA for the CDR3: TGCGCCAGCAACCCGGACAGGGTTCAGCCCCAGCATTTT.

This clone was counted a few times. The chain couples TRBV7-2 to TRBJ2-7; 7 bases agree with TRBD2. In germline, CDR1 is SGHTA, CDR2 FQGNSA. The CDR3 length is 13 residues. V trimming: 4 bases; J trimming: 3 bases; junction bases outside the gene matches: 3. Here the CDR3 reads CASSWGGGYEQYF. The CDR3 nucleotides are TGTGCCAGCAGCTGGGGCGGGGGCTACGAGCAGTACTTC.

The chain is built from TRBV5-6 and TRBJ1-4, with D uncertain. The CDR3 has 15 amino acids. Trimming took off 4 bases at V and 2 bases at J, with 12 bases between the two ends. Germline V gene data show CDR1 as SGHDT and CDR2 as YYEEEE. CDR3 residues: CASSTVPTTNEKLFF. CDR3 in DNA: TGTGCCAGCAGCACGGTGCCAACGACTAATGAAAAACTGTTTTTT.

This CDR3 reads CASSSSPSGNTIYF. The CDR3 bases are TGTGCCAGCAGCTCCAGTCCCTCTGGAAACACCATATATTTT. The genes are TRBV7-7 and TRBJ1-3; D gene uncertain. V was clipped by 4 bases and J by 0 bases, with 7 bases between them. Germline-derived CDR1 and CDR2 are SSHAT and FNYEAQ (reference sequence). The CDR3 totals 14 residues.

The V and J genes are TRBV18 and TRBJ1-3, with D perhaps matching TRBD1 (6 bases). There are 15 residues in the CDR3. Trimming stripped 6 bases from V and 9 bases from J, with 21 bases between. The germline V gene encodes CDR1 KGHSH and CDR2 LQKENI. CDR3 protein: CASSPGQIPRGTIYF. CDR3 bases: TGTGCCAGCTCGCCAGGACAGATCCCTCGGGGCACCATATATTTT.

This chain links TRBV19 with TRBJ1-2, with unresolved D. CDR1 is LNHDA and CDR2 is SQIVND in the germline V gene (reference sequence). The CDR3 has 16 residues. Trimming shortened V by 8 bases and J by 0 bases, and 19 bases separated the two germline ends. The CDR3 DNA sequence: TGTGCCAGTGGGAAAACCGGGATCCAAGCTAACTATGGCTACACCTTC. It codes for CASGKTGIQANYGYTF.

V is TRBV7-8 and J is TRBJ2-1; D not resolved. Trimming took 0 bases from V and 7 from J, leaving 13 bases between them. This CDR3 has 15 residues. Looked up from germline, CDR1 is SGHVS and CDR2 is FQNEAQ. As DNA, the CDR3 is TGTGCCAGCAGCTTAGCGCTCATCCCTATTAATGAGCAGTTCTTC. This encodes CASSLALIPINEQFF.

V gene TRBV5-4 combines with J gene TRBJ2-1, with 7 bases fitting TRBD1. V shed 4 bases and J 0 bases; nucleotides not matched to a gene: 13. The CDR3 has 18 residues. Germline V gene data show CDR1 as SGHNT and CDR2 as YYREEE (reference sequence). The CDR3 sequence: CASSPSPNRGLSYNEQFF. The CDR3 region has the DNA TGTGCCAGCAGCCCGTCTCCTAACAGGGGCCTCTCCTACAATGAGCAGTTCTTC.

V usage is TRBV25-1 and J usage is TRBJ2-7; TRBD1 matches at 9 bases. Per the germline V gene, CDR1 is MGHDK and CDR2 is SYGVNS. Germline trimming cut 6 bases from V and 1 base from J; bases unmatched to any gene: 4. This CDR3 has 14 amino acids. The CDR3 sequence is CASSGTGTSYEQYF. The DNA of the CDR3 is TGTGCCAGCAGCGGGACAGGGACATCCTACGAGCAGTACTTC.

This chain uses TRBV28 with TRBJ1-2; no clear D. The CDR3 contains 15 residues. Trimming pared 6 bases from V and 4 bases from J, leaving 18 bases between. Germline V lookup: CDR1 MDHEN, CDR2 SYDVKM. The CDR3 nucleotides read TGTGCCAGCAGCTATGGCCCCGGTCGGAGCTATGGCTACACCTTC. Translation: CASSYGPGRSYGYTF.

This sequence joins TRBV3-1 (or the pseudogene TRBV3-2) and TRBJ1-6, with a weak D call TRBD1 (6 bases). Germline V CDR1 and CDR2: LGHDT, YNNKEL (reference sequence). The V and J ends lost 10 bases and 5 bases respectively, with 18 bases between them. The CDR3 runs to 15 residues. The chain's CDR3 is CATRDRLNHNSPLHF. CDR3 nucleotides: TGTGCCACCCGAGACAGGCTAAATCATAATTCACCCCTCCACTTT.

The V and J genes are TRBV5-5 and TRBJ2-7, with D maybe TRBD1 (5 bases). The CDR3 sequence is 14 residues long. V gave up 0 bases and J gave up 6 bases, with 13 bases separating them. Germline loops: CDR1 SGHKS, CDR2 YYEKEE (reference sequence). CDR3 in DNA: TGTGCCAGCAGCTTGGACTCAGGGTCCGGCGAGCAGTACTTC. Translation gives CASSLDSGSGEQYF.

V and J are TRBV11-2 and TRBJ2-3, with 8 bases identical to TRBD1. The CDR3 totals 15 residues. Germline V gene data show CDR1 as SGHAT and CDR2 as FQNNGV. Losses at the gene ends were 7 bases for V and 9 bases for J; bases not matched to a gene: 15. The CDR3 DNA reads TGTGCCAGCACCCACCGGGGCCAGGGGGCGCGCACGCAGTATTTT. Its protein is CASTHRGQGARTQYF.

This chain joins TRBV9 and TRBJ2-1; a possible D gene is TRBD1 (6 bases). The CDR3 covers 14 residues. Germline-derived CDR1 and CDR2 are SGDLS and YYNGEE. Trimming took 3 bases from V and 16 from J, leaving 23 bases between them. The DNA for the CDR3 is TGTGCCAGCAGCGCGGGACATCCGGGTTCGTTCGAATTCTTC. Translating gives CASSAGHPGSFEFF.

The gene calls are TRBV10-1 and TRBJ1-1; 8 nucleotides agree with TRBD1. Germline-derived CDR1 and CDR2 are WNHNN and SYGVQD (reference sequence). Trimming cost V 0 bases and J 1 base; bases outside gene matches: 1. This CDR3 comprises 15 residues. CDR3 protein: CASSESGTGNTEAFF. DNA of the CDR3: TGCGCCAGCAGTGAGTCAGGGACAGGGAACACTGAAGCTTTCTTT.

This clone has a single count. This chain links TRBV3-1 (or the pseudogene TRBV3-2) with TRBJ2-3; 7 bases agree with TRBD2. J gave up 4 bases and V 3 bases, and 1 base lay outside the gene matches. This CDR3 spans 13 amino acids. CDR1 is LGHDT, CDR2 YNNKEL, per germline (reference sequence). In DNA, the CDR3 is TGTGCCAGCAGCCAGGGAGGGTCAGATACGCAGTATTTT. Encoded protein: CASSQGGSDTQYF.